The clone carrying this T cell receptor (beta chain) was observed many times. CDR1 is SEHNR and CDR2 is FQNEAQ in the germline V gene (reference sequence). This CDR3 has 13 amino acids. The V segment lost 5 bases and the J segment 3 bases; nucleotides outside the gene matches: 4. This sample was taken from a study of early T cells in non-severe SARS-CoV-2 infection. TCRdb re-analysed the 5' RACE reads in MiXCR, keeping a single row per CDR3 protein. Of nearly 110,000 distinct CDR3 sequences in the sample, 11% were seen once. The TCR originated in an adult who was a healthcare worker with PCR-confirmed SARS-CoV-2 infection or an uninfected control (not recorded which). J is TRBJ2-7 and V is TRBV7-9, with 7 bases aligning to TRBD2. Sequencing input: whole blood. DNA of the CDR3: TGTGCCAGCAGCAGCGGGATCTTCTACGAGCAGTACTTC. Translating it yields CASSSGIFYEQYF.